This TCR beta chain was sequenced during a study of blood T cell repertoires in COVID-19. Study-level information: The United States, Italy and Spain supplied acute and convalescent COVID-19 samples.

The method was immunoSEQ multiplex PCR; TCRdb's version includes in-frame clones alone and lacks a portion of them. The profile covers about 150,000 clones, with 75% to 85% appearing a single time and 9% to 10% taken by the ten largest. This CDR3 has 15 residues. With 7 bases removed from V and 4 bases from J, the gap between germline ends came to 19 bases. Germline V gene data show CDR1 as SGHTA and CDR2 as FQGNSA. This receptor was taken from a woman aged 45-59 years with acute or convalescent COVID-19. The chain employs TRBV7-2 and TRBJ2-5; TRBD2 might be the D (5 bases). The specimen sequenced was peripheral blood. CDR3 sequence: CASTLSASSRETQYF. CDR3 sequence (DNA): TGTGCCAGCACCCTTAGCGCATCCTCCAGAGAGACCCAGTACTTC.